These 8 T cell receptor beta chains share one sample of origin, sequenced in a study of shared clonotypes between healthy human individuals. The assay was immunoSEQ multiplex PCR, and TCRdb's table has in-frame clones only and misses some. The sample holds 470,000 or so clones; more than 75% are singletons and the top ten take 12%. The sequencing input was PBMCs. The receptors were sampled from a woman aged 40 to 49 in good health. Some clones in this sample may be carry-over from other donors' samples.

Details on this clone: A far bigger clonotype differs at one base, so this is likely a read error. The conserved phenylalanine or tryptophan normally closing the CDR3 is absent here, so this likely arose from a read error. This chain connects TRBV5-4 to TRBJ1-2, with a weak D call TRBD1 (5 bases). The CDR3 sequence is 16 residues long. Trimming stripped 0 bases from V and 3 bases from J, with 15 bases between. Germline lookup yields CDR1 SGHNT and CDR2 YYREEE (reference sequence). The CDR3 sequence is CASSLESEGSYYGYTL. For the CDR3, the DNA is TGTGCCAGCAGCTTGGAGTCTGAGGGGTCTTACTATGGCTACACCCTC.

V gene TRBV15 combines with J gene TRBJ2-7; 8 bases fit TRBD1. The junction had 12 bases not matched to a gene; V was cut back by 1 base and J by 4 bases. The CDR3 is made up of 17 amino acids. CDR1 is LNHNV and CDR2 is YYDKDF in the germline V gene (reference sequence). DNA for the CDR3: TGTGCCACCAGCAGAGCCGCCACAGGGGGACTCGAATACGAGCAGTACTTC. This sequence encodes CATSRAATGGLEYEQYF.

This clone was picked up one time. This chain links TRBV15 with TRBJ1-1; unclear D gene. The V end lost 0 bases, the J end lost 1 base, and 9 bases lay between the germline ends. Looked up from germline, CDR1 is LNHNV and CDR2 is YYDKDF (reference sequence). The CDR3 consists of 15 residues. In nucleotides, the CDR3 is TGTGCCACCAGCAGAGATCTGGCCCAGAACACTGAAGCTTTCTTT. Protein sequence: CATSRDLAQNTEAFF.

V is TRBV4-2 and J is TRBJ1-2, with D uncertain. The CDR3 totals 14 residues. The germline V and J ends were trimmed by 8 bases and 5 bases, with 18 bases remaining between them. Germline CDR1 is LGHNA and CDR2 is YNFKEQ. Here the CDR3 DNA reads TGTGCCAGCGCGTCGACTGTCGGCGGGTATGGCTACACCTTC. Its translation: CASASTVGGYGYTF.

Concerning this clone: Mismatch with germline at one junction end may stem from a read error. The same CDR3 also results from other DNA sequences found in this sample. CDR3 amino acids: CASRDGTGNTGELFF. The CDR3 DNA sequence: TGTGCTAGCAGGGATGGGACGGGGAACACCGGGGAGCTGTTTTTT. The V call is TRBV2, the J call TRBJ2-2; D may correspond to TRBD1 or TRBD2 (5 bases each). The CDR3 spans 15 residues. Germline V gene sequence: CDR1 SNHLY, CDR2 FYNNEI.

As to this clone: Different DNA sequences within this sample yield the same CDR3. The gene calls are TRBV27 and TRBJ2-7, with D possibly being TRBD1 (6 bases). CDR3 size: 15 residues. Germline loops: CDR1 MNHEY, CDR2 SMNVEV (reference sequence). Trimming left V 3 bases short and J 1 base short, with 13 bases between. The CDR3 sequence: CASSLGQGLSYEQYF. The DNA of the CDR3 is TGTGCCAGCAGTTTGGGGCAGGGGCTGTCCTACGAGCAGTACTTC.

This clone occurred once. V gene TRBV7-6 combines with J gene TRBJ2-7; D is possibly TRBD2 (5 bases). The CDR3 extends over 17 amino acids. Germline CDR1 SGHVS, CDR2 FNYEAQ. The V and J ends lost 2 bases and 5 bases respectively, with 22 bases between them. The CDR3 loop is CASSLTRSSPRSHEQYF. In nucleotides, the CDR3 is TGTGCCAGCAGCTTAACCCGGTCTAGCCCACGGTCCCACGAGCAGTACTTC.

This clone showed up just a few times. V gene TRBV18 combines with J gene TRBJ1-5, with D possibly matching TRBD1 (5 bases). The CDR3 runs 17 residues. V was pared by 5 bases and J by 1 base, with 18 bases between. From germline, CDR1 is KGHSH and CDR2 LQKENI. The CDR3 loop reads CASSSETAAGSNQPQHF. Here the CDR3 DNA reads TGTGCCAGCTCATCAGAGACAGCCGCAGGGAGCAATCAGCCCCAGCATTTT. The full variable domain, in which reference TRBV18 and TRBJ1-5 provide the parts outside the CDR3, is NAGVMQNPRHLVRRRGQEARLRCSPMKGHSHVYWYRQLPEEGLKFMVYLQKENIIDESGMPKERFSAEFPKEGPSILRIQQVVRGDSAAYFCASSSETAAGSNQPQHFGDGTRLSIL.